A selection of T cell receptor beta chains follows, all from one sample in a study of cytomegalovirus exposure and HLA in healthy donors. Assay: immunoSEQ multiplex PCR; the TCRdb copy retains only in-frame clones and omits some. Counted here are around 150,000 clones, about two thirds occurring once; the ten biggest clones make up 2% to 2.5%. The sequenced sample was PBMCs. The receptors were sampled from a man aged 35 to 55 in good health and CMV-seronegative. CDR3s include the opening cysteine and the closing phenylalanine or tryptophan. The D gene is left open where the match is weak. Not all rows give a size; the values are once, few, many and, for expanded clones, a class.

abundance	v_gene	d_gene	j_gene	CDR3aa	CDR3nt
NA	TRBV7-3	NA	TRBJ2-3	CASSLGSGPPQYF	TGTGCCAGCAGCTTGGGTAGCGGTCCCCCCCAGTATTTT
NA	TRBV5-1	TRBD1	TRBJ2-1	CASSQVDRVYNEQFF	TGCGCCAGCAGTCAAGTGGACAGGGTCTACAATGAGCAGTTCTTC
NA	TRBV19	NA	TRBJ1-3	CASSMRTGNTIYF	TGTGCCAGTAGTATGAGAACTGGAAACACCATATATTTT
once	TRBV28	TRBD1	TRBJ2-3	CASSLGQLADTQYF	TGTGCCAGCAGTCTGGGACAGCTCGCAGATACGCAGTATTTT
NA	TRBV28	NA	TRBJ2-3	CASSSPRTVSTDTQYF	TGTGCCAGCAGTTCACCCAGGACAGTTAGCACAGATACGCAGTATTTT
NA	TRBV7-6	NA	TRBJ2-5	CASSLRQQETQYF	TGTGCCAGCAGCTTAAGACAACAAGAGACCCAGTACTTC
NA	TRBV30	NA	TRBJ2-3	CAWMASGTDTQYF	TGTGCCTGGATGGCTAGCGGCACAGATACGCAGTATTTT
NA	TRBV9	NA	TRBJ2-6	CASSRGGAGANVLTF	TGTGCCAGCAGCAGGGGGGGGGCAGGGGCCAACGTCCTGACTTTC
NA	TRBV7-6	NA	TRBJ1-6	CASSLAGGNSPLHF	TGTGCCAGCAGCTTAGCGGGAGGGAATTCACCCCTCCACTTT
NA	TRBV13	TRBD1	TRBJ2-7	CASSFGQGASYEQYF	TGTGCCAGCAGCTTCGGACAGGGGGCTTCGTACGAGCAGTACTTC
NA	TRBV25-1	NA	TRBJ1-6	CASSGPGSYNSPLHF	TGTGCCAGCAGTGGTCCAGGGTCCTATAATTCACCCCTCCACTTT
few	TRBV10-2	TRBD2	TRBJ2-7	CASSEGGGPVEQYF	TGCGCCAGCAGTGAGGGGGGAGGGCCGGTCGAGCAGTACTTC
NA	TRBV4-1	NA	TRBJ2-5	CASSQGEWGGADGTQYF	TGCGCCAGCAGCCAAGGAGAATGGGGCGGAGCTGATGGGACCCAGTACTTC
NA	TRBV19	NA	TRBJ1-1	CASSISGSRTEAFF	TGTGCCAGTAGTATTTCGGGATCTAGGACTGAAGCTTTCTTT
once	TRBV5-8	NA	TRBJ2-2	CASSRRRVKTGELFF	TGTGCCAGCAGCCGGCGGCGGGTGAAGACCGGGGAGCTGTTTTTT
NA	TRBV19	NA	TRBJ1-2	CASSPLDSWSYTF	TGTGCCAGTAGTCCTCTGGACAGCTGGAGCTACACCTTC
NA	TRBV27	NA	TRBJ2-1	CASSPPLGSYNEQFF	TGTGCCAGCAGTCCCCCCCTCGGCTCCTACAATGAGCAGTTCTTC
NA	TRBV2	NA	TRBJ1-6	CASSEWTEDSPLHF	TGTGCCAGCAGTGAATGGACAGAGGATTCACCCCTCCACTTT
few	TRBV5-4	NA	TRBJ2-2	CASSSNRNTGELFF	TGTGCCAGCAGCTCTAACCGCAACACCGGGGAGCTGTTTTTT
NA	TRBV7-6	NA	TRBJ2-3	CASSFYNTDTQYF	TGTGCCAGCAGCTTTTATAACACAGATACGCAGTATTTT
few	TRBV14	TRBD2	TRBJ2-7	CASSQDMLAELPPYEQYF	TGTGCCAGCAGCCAGGACATGCTAGCGGAGCTACCCCCCTACGAGCAGTACTTC
NA	TRBV19	TRBD2	TRBJ2-3	CASRGGTSGTPDTQYF	TGTGCCAGTAGGGGAGGGACTAGCGGGACCCCAGATACGCAGTATTTT
few	TRBV6-1	NA	TRBJ1-1	CASSEWQNTEAFF	TGTGCCAGCAGTGAGTGGCAGAACACTGAAGCTTTCTTT
few	TRBV29-1	NA	TRBJ2-4	CSVSPERDIQYF	TGCAGCGTTTCACCTGAGCGGGACATTCAGTACTTC
once	TRBV18	NA	TRBJ2-3	CASSPGGVETDTQYF	TGTGCCAGCTCACCGGGGGGAGTGGAGACAGATACGCAGTATTTT
NA	TRBV4-3	TRBD1	TRBJ2-7	CASSHRQGHYEQYF	TGCGCCAGCAGCCATCGACAGGGGCACTACGAGCAGTACTTC
NA	TRBV2	TRBD1	TRBJ2-3	CANKGQGSTDTQYF	TGTGCCAACAAAGGACAGGGAAGCACAGATACGCAGTATTTT
NA	TRBV30	TRBD1	TRBJ1-2	CAWRGGTGSNYGYTF	TGTGCCTGGAGAGGCGGGACAGGTTCTAACTATGGCTACACCTTC
NA	TRBV9	NA	TRBJ1-2	CASSVDEGVYGYTF	TGTGCCAGCAGCGTAGATGAGGGGGTTTATGGCTACACCTTC
NA	TRBV7-6	NA	TRBJ2-5	CASSQTGEETQYF	TGTGCCAGCAGCCAGACGGGAGAAGAGACCCAGTACTTC
NA	TRBV7-3	NA	TRBJ1-6	CASSLNSYNSPLHF	TGTGCCAGCAGCTTGAACAGCTATAATTCACCCCTCCACTTT
few	TRBV11-2	NA	TRBJ1-1	CASSSGFAEAFF	TGTGCCAGCAGCTCAGGGTTCGCTGAAGCTTTCTTT
NA	TRBV5-6	NA	TRBJ1-1	CASSLRTEAFF	TGTGCCAGCAGCTTGCGGACTGAAGCTTTCTTT
NA	TRBV30	NA	TRBJ1-4	CACGGPATNEKLFF	TGTGCCTGTGGAGGGCCCGCAACTAATGAAAAACTGTTTTTT
once	TRBV19	TRBD1	TRBJ1-6	CASSPVLGQGGQSPLHF	TGTGCCAGTAGTCCAGTACTCGGACAGGGGGGACAGTCACCCCTCCACTTT
NA	TRBV28	TRBD1	TRBJ1-4	CASSLRYRGRKNEKLFF	TGTGCCAGCAGTTTAAGGTACAGGGGACGAAAAAATGAAAAACTGTTTTTT
NA	TRBV10-1	TRBD1	TRBJ1-2	CASTKSGSGGGYGYTF	TGCGCCAGCACCAAGTCGGGCTCAGGGGGCGGTTATGGCTACACCTTC
NA	TRBV2	NA	TRBJ1-1	CASRVGGNTEAFF	TGTGCCAGCAGGGTTGGAGGGAACACTGAAGCTTTCTTT
NA	TRBV5-1	TRBD2	TRBJ2-1	CASSVLAALSYNEQFF	TGCGCCAGCAGCGTACTAGCGGCCTTATCCTACAATGAGCAGTTCTTC
NA	TRBV19	NA	TRBJ1-2	CASSYENYGYTF	TGTGCCAGTAGTTACGAGAACTATGGCTACACCTTC
NA	TRBV6-1	NA	TRBJ1-1	CASKDWKDTEAFF	TGTGCCAGCAAGGACTGGAAAGACACTGAAGCTTTCTTT
NA	TRBV4-3	NA	TRBJ1-1	CASSQDRNTEAFF	TGCGCCAGCAGCCAAGACAGGAACACTGAAGCTTTCTTT
NA	TRBV19	TRBD1	TRBJ2-4	CASSSGQGRENIQYF	TGTGCCAGTAGTTCCGGACAGGGGAGGGAAAACATTCAGTACTTC